A selection of T cell receptor beta chains follows, all from one sample in a study of T cell responses to AZD1222 COVID-19 vaccine. Profiled with immunoSEQ multiplex PCR; TCRdb holds only in-frame clones, not every one. Of more than 95,000 clones in the sample, approximately 89% were seen once. The source was peripheral blood, collected on day 0 of AZD1222 vaccination. Receptors were obtained from an adult in good health. The conserved cysteine and the conserved F or W are not part of the CDR3 here. The D gene is left open where the match is weak.

.,TRBV5-6,TRBJ1-3,ASSVGQGFTIY
.,TRBV12-3/TRBV12-4,TRBJ2-1,ASSWGADRRF
TRBD2,TRBV30,TRBJ2-1,AWGGASGAYNEQF
.,TRBV6-6,TRBJ2-7,ASSPNSYEQY
.,TRBV2,TRBJ2-7,ASNAWDFYEQY
.,TRBV19,TRBJ1-5,ASSQGPIQPQH
TRBD1,TRBV6-2/TRBV6-3,TRBJ1-5,ASSYRDRRNQPQH
TRBD2,TRBV11-3,TRBJ2-5,ASSFGEGETQY
TRBD2,TRBV5-1,TRBJ2-3,ASSLSGEGDTQY
.,TRBV30,TRBJ1-2,AWRLPDGYT
.,TRBV7-9,TRBJ1-2,ASSLEALNQVYT
TRBD2,TRBV9,TRBJ2-2,ASSPRRGGVGELF
.,TRBV30,TRBJ1-2,AWSTPGVYGYT
TRBD1,TRBV6-5,TRBJ2-3,ASSYRGRMRTDTQY
TRBD1,TRBV9,TRBJ1-1,ASSFWYRGDGNTEAF
.,TRBV11-3,TRBJ2-2,ASSLSPGELF
.,TRBV6-1,TRBJ1-1,ASSDGSNMNTEAF
.,TRBV4-1,TRBJ1-6,ASSPSGVSSYNSPLH
TRBD1,TRBV5-1,TRBJ2-7,ASSLEGQGEQY
.,TRBV7-3,TRBJ1-1,ASSEAGDTEAF
TRBD1,TRBV6-2/TRBV6-3,TRBJ2-7,ASSYSRRQGGYEQY
.,TRBV10-3,TRBJ1-2,AISESAGTYYGYT
TRBD2,TRBV2,TRBJ2-2,ASSYPLTSGRVVGELF
TRBD1,TRBV7-2,TRBJ2-3,ASRQPGQSTDTQY
.,TRBV9,TRBJ1-2,ASSVEAYGYT
.,TRBV3-1/TRBV3-2,TRBJ1-1,ASSQEGRQGTEAF
TRBD1,TRBV6-2/TRBV6-3,TRBJ1-5,ASSSGQGSNQPQH
.,TRBV30,TRBJ1-1,AWARLVAEAF
TRBD1,TRBV25-1,TRBJ2-3,ASSLGTGGAHTQY
.,TRBV7-9,TRBJ2-1,ASTKMGASYNEQF
.,TRBV7-6,TRBJ1-2,ASSLAPGQGYT
.,TRBV19,TRBJ1-6,ASSIDRLGGSPLH
.,TRBV30,TRBJ1-1,AWTGLGAGDTEAF
.,TRBV7-6,TRBJ2-6,ASSSSLSGANVLT
TRBD2,TRBV18,TRBJ2-7,ASSPSGSGSYEQY
.,TRBV11-3,TRBJ2-5,ASSEGVGETQY
.,TRBV28,TRBJ1-2,ASSSHRTNYGYT
.,TRBV7-2,TRBJ2-5,ASRPRASGDRETQY
.,TRBV16,TRBJ1-5,ASSQSSDQPQH